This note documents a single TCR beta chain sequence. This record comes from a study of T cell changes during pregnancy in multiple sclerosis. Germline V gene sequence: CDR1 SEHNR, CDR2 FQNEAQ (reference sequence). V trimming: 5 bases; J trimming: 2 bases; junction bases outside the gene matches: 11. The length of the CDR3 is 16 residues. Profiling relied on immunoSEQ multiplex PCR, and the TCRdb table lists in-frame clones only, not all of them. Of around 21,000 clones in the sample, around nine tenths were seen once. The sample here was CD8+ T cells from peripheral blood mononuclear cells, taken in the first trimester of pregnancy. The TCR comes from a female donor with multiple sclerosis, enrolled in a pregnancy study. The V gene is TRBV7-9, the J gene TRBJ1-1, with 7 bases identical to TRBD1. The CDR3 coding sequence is TGTGCCAGCAGCCCGCGGCGACAGGGCGTAAACACTGAAGCTTTCTTT. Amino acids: CASSPRRQGVNTEAFF.